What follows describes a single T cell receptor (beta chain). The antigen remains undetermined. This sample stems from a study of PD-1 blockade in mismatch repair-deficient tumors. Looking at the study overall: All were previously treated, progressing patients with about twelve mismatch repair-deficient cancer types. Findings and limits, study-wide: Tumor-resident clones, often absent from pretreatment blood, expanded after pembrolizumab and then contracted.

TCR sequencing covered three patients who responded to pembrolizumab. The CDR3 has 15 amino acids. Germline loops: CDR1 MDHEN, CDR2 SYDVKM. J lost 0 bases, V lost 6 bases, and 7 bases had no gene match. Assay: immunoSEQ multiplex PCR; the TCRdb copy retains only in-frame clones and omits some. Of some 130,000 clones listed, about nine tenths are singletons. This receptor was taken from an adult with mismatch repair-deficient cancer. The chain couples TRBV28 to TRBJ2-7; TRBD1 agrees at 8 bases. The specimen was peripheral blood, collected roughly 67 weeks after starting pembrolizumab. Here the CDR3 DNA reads TGTGCCAGCAGCTTACAGGGGGATGGCTCCTACGAGCAGTACTTC. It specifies CASSLQGDGSYEQYF.